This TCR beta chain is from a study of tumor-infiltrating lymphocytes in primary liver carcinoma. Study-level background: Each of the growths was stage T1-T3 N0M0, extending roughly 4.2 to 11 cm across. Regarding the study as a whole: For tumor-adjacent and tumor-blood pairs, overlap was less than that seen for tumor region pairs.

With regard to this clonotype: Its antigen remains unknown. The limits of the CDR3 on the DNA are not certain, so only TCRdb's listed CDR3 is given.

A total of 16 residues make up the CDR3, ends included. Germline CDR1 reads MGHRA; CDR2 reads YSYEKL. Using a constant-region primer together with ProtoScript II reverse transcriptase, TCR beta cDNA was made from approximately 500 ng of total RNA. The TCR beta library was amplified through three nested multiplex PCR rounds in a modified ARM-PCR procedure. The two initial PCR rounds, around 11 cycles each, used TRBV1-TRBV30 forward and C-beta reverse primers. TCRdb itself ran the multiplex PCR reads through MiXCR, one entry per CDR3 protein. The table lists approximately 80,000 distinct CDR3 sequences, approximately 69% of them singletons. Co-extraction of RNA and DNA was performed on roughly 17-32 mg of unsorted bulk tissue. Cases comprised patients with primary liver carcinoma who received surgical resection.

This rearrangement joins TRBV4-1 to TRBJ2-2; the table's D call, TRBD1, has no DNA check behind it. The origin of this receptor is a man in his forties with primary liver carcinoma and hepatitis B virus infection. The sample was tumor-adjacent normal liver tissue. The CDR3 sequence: CASSQEWGTGTGELVF.